This entry is about one TCR beta chain. What it binds is not known. This specimen comes from a study of cytomegalovirus exposure and HLA in healthy donors. The study ran its PCR with 60 Vbeta and 13 Jbeta primers. Sequencing used immunoSEQ multiplex PCR; TCRdb keeps in-frame clones, though not all of them. The sample holds over 150,000 clones, around four fifths seen once. Regarding the study as a whole: In a later analysis, DRB1 alleles had the most associated TCRs; HLA-C alleles the fewest. Later genetic work tied a missense DCLRE1C variant to beta-chain V and J trimming.

This CDR3 spans 16 amino acids. Germline CDR1 and CDR2: GTSNPN and SVGIG (reference sequence). Sequenced input: PBMCs. The chain recombines TRBV30 with TRBJ2-5; TRBD1 agrees at 9 bases. The better agreement between TRBJ2-7 and the DNA end casts doubt on the J call. The sequence derives from a woman in her 50s in good health and CMV-seropositive. CDR3 coding DNA: TGTGCCTGGAGGATACTAGGGACAGGGAAGACCTACGAGCAGTACTTC. Its protein is CAWRILGTGKTYEQYF.